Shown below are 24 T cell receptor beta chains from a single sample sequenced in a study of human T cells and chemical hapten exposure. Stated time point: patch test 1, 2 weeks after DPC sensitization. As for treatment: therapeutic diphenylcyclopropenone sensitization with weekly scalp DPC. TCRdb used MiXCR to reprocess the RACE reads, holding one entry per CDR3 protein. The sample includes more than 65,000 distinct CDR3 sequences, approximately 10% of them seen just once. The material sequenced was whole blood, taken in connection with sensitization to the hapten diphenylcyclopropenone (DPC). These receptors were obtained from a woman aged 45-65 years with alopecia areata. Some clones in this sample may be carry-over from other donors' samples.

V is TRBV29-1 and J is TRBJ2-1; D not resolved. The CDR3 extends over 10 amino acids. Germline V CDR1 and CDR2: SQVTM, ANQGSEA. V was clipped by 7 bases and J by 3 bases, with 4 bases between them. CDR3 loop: CSGVYNEQFF. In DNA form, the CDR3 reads TGCAGCGGAGTCTACAATGAGCAGTTCTTC.

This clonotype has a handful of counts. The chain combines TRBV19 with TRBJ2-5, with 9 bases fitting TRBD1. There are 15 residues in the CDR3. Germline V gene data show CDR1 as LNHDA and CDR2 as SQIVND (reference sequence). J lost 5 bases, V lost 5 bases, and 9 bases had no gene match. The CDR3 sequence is CASSVLQGAQETQYF. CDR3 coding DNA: TGTGCCAGTAGTGTACTACAGGGGGCCCAGGAGACCCAGTACTTC.

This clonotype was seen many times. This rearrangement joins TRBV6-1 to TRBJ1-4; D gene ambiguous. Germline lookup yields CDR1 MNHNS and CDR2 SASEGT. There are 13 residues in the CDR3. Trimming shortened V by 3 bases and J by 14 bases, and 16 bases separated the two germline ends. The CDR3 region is CASSETPQERLFF. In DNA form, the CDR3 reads TGTGCCAGCAGTGAGACCCCCCAGGAACGGCTGTTTTTT.

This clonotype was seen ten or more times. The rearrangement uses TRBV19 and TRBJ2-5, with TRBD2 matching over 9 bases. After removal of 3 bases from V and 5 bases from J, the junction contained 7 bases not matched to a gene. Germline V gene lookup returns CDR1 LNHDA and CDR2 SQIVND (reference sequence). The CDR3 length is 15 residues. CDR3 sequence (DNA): TGTGCCAGTAGTATTGGGGTAGCGGGAGTGGAGACCCAGTACTTC. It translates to CASSIGVAGVETQYF.

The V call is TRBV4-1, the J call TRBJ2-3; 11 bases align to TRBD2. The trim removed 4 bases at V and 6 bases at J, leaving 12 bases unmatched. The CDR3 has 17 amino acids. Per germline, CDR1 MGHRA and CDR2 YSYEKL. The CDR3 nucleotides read TGCGCCAGCAGCCTGACCGGGACTAGCGGTTTCTGGGATACGCAGTATTTT. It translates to CASSLTGTSGFWDTQYF.

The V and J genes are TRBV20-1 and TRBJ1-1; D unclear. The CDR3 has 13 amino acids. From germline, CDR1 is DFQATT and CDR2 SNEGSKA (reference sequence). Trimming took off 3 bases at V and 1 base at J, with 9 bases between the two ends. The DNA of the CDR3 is TGCAGTGCTAGGTACGCAGCGAACACTGAAGCTTTCTTT. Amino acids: CSARYAANTEAFF.

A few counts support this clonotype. The CDR3 here is CSVTPGTLNTEAFF. CDR3 nucleotides: TGCAGCGTAACTCCCGGGACCCTTAACACTGAAGCTTTCTTT. The gene calls are TRBV29-1 and TRBJ1-1, with D possibly TRBD1 on 5 matching bases. V was trimmed by 6 bases and J by 2 bases, leaving 16 bases between them. The CDR3 totals 14 residues. CDR1 and CDR2 (germline): SQVTM, ANQGSEA.

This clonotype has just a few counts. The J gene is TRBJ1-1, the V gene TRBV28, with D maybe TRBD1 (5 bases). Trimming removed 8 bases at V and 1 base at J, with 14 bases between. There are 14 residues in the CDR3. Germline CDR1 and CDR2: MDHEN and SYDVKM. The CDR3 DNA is TGTGCCAGCTGTTCCCAGGGCTGGAACACTGAAGCTTTCTTT. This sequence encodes CASCSQGWNTEAFF.

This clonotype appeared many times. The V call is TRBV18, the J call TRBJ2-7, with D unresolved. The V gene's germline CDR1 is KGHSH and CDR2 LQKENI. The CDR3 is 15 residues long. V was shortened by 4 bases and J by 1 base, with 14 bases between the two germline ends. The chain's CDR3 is CASSRPGSASYEQYF. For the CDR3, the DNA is TGTGCCAGCTCACGTCCCGGCAGCGCGTCCTACGAGCAGTACTTC.

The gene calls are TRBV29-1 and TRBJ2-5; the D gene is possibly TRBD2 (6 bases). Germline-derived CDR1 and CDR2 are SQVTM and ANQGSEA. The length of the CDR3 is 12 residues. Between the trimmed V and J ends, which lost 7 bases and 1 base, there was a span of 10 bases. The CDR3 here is CSGGVSQETQYF. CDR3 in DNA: TGCAGCGGGGGGGTTAGCCAAGAGACCCAGTACTTC.

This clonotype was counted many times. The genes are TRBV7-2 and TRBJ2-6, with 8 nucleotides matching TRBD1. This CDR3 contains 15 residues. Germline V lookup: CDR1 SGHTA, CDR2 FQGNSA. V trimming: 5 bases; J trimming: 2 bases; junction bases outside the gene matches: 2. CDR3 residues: CASSPGGAGANVLTF. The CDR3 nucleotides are TGTGCCAGCAGCCCAGGGGGCGCTGGGGCCAACGTCCTGACTTTC.

CDR3: CASSRGNEAFF. CDR3 DNA sequence: TGTGCCAGCAGTCGGGGAAATGAAGCTTTCTTT. The chain employs TRBV28 and TRBJ1-1, with no clear D. Germline V gives CDR1 MDHEN, CDR2 SYDVKM. The CDR3 sequence is 11 residues long. V was pared by 5 bases and J by 7 bases, with 8 bases between.

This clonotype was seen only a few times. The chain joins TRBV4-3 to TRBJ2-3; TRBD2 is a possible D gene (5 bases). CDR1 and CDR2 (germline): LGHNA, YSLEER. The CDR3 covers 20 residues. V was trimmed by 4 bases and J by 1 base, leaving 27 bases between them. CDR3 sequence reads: CASSPDRTETLKAGTDTQYF. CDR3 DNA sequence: TGCGCCAGCAGCCCTGATAGAACTGAGACCCTGAAAGCGGGCACAGATACGCAGTATTTT.

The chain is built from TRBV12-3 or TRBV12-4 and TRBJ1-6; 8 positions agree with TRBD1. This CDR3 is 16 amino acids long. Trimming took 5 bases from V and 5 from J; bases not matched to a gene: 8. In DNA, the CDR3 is TGTGCCAGCAGTCTCTTTGGACAGGGAAATAATTCACCCCTCCACTTT. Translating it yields CASSLFGQGNNSPLHF.

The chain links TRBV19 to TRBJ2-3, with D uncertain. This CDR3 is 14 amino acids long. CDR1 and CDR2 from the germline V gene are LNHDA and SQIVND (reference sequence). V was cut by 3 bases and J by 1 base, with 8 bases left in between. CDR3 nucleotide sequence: TGTGCCAGTAGTATTTTAGAAGGCACAGATACGCAGTATTTT. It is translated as CASSILEGTDTQYF.

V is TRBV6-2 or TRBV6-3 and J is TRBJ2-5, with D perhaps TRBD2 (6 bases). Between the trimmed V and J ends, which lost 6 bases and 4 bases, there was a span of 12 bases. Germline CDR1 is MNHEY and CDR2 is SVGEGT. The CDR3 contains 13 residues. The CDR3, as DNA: TGTGCCAGCAGGGGGGACTCCGGAGAGACCCAGTACTTC. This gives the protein CASRGDSGETQYF.

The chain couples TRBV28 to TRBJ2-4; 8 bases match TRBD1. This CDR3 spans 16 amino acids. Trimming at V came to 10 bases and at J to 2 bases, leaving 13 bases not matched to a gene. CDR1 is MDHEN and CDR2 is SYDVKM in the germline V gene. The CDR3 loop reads CATRQGFVGPKNIQYF. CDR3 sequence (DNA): TGTGCCACCAGACAGGGGTTCGTGGGGCCCAAAAACATTCAGTACTTC.

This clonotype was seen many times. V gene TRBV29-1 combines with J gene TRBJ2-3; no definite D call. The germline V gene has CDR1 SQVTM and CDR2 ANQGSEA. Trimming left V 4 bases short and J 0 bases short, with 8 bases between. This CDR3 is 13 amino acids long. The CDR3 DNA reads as TGCAGCGTTGGCGCGACTAGCACAGATACGCAGTATTTT. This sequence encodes CSVGATSTDTQYF.

CDR3: CASSLGAELPSEQYF. The CDR3 DNA reads TGTGCCAGCAGCTTAGGAGCGGAATTGCCCTCCGAGCAGTACTTC. This sequence joins TRBV7-2 and TRBJ2-7, with TRBD2 as a possible D gene (5 bases). The CDR3 loop spans 15 amino acids. The V end lost 1 base, the J end lost 6 bases, and 16 bases lay between the germline ends. CDR1 is SGHTA, CDR2 FQGNSA, per germline. The variable domain in full, completed from reference TRBV7-2 and TRBJ2-7, reads GAGVSQSPSNKVTEKGKDVELRCDPISGHTALYWYRQSLGQGLEFLIYFQGNSAPDKSGLPSDRFSAERTGGSVSTLTIQRTQQEDSAVYLCASSLGAELPSEQYFGPGTRLTVT.

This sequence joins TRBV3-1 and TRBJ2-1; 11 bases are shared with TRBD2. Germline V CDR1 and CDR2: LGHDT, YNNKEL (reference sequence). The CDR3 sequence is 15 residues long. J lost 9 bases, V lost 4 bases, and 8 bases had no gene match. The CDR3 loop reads CASSPLAGAESEQFF. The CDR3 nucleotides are TGTGCCAGCAGCCCACTAGCGGGAGCGGAGAGTGAGCAGTTCTTC.

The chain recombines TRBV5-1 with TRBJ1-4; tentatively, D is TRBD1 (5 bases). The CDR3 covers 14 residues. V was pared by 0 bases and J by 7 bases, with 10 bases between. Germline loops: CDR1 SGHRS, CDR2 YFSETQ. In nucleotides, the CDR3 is TGCGCCAGCAGCTTGGCTCCGGGGCGTGAAAAACTGTTTTTT. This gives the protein CASSLAPGREKLFF. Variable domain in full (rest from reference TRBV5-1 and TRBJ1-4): KAGVTQTPRYLIKTRGQQVTLSCSPISGHRSVSWYQQTPGQGLQFLFEYFSETQRNKGNFPGRFSGRQFSNSRSEMNVSTLELGDSALYLCASSLAPGREKLFFGSGTQLSVL.

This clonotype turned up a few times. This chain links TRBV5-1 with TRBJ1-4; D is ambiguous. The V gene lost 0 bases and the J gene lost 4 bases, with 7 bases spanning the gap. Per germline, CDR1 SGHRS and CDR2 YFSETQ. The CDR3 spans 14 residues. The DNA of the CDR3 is TGCGCCAGCAGCTTGGAGCAGAGTAATGAAAAACTGTTTTTT. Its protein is CASSLEQSNEKLFF.

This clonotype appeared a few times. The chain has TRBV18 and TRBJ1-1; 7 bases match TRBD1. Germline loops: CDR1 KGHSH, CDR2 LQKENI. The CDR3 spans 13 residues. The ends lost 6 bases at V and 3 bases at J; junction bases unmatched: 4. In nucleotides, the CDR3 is TGTGCCAGCTCTCCAGACAGGGACACTGAAGCTTTCTTT. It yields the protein CASSPDRDTEAFF.

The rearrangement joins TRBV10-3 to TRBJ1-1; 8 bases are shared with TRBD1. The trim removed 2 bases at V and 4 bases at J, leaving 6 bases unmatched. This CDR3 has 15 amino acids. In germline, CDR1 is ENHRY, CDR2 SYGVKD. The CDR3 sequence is CAISEVQGARTEAFF. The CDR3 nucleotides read TGTGCCATCAGTGAGGTGCAGGGGGCGCGCACTGAAGCTTTCTTT.